This T cell receptor beta chain stems from a study of cytomegalovirus exposure and HLA in healthy donors. Primers: 60 Vbeta forward and 13 Jbeta reverse. Data came from immunoSEQ multiplex PCR; TCRdb stores just in-frame clones and leaves some out. The sample has approximately 210,000 clones, roughly 77% seen once. The CDR3 has 12 amino acids. Trimming removed 6 bases at V and 5 bases at J, with 11 bases between. CDR1 and CDR2 (germline): SNHLY, FYNNEI. The V gene is TRBV2, the J gene TRBJ2-7; a possible D gene is TRBD1 (5 bases). This sequence was found in a woman between 45 and 65 years old in good health and CMV-seronegative. Sequences were obtained from PBMCs. The CDR3 is CASRGGAHEQYF. CDR3 coding DNA: TGTGCCAGCAGGGGTGGGGCACACGAGCAGTACTTC.